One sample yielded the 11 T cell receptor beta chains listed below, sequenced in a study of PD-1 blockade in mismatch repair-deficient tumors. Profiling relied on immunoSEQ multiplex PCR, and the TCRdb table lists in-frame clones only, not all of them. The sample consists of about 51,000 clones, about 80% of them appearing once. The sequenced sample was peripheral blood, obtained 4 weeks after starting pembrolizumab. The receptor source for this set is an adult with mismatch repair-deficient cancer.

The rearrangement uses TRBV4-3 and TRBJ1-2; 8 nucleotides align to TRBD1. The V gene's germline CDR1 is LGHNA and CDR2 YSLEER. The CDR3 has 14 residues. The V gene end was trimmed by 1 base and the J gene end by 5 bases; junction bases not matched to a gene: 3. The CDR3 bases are TGCGCCAGCAGCCAAGGGAACAGGGGGTATGGCTACACCTTC. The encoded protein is CASSQGNRGYGYTF.

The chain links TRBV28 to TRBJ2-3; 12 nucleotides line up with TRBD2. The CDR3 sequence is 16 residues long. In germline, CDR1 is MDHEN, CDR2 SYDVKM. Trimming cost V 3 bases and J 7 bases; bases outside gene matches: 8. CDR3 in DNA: TGTGCCAGCAGTTTCCCCGGGACTAGCGGGTCTTATACGCAGTATTTT. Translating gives CASSFPGTSGSYTQYF.

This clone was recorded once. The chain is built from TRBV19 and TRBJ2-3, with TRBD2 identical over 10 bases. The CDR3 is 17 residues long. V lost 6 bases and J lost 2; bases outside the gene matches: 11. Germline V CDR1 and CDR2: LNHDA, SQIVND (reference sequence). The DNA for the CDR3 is TGTGCCAGTAGCAAAAAGCGGACTAGCGGAACCACAGATACGCAGTATTTT. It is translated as CASSKKRTSGTTDTQYF.

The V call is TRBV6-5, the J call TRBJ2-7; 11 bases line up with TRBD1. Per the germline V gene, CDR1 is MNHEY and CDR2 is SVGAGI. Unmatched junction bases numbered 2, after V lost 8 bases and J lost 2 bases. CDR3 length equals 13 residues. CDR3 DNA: TGTGCCAGCGAGGGACAGGGGGCCTACGAGCAGTACTTC. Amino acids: CASEGQGAYEQYF.

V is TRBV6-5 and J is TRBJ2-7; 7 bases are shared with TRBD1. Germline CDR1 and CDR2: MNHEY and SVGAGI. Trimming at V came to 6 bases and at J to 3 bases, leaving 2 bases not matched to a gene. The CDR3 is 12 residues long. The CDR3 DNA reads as TGTGCCAGCAGCCACAGGGGCTACGAGCAGTACTTC. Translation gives CASSHRGYEQYF.

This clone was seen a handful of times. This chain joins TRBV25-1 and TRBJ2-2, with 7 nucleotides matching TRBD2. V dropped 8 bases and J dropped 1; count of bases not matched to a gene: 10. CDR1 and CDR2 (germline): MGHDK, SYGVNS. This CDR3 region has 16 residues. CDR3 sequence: CASGFGSGGNTGELFF. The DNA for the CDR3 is TGTGCCAGCGGGTTTGGGTCGGGAGGGAACACCGGGGAGCTGTTTTTT.

This chain's CDR3 is CASSSGLAGSYEQYF. The CDR3 DNA sequence: TGTGCCAGCAGCTCGGGACTAGCGGGCAGCTACGAGCAGTACTTC. The chain joins TRBV7-8 to TRBJ2-7, with TRBD2 identical over 12 bases. Trimming took 4 bases from V and 3 from J; bases not matched to a gene: 4. Germline CDR1 reads SGHVS; CDR2 reads FQNEAQ. The CDR3 is made up of 15 amino acids.

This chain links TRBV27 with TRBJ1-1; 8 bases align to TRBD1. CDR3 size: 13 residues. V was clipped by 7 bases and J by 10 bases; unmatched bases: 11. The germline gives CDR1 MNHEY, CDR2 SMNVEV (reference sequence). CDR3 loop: CASIPSGGSGAFF. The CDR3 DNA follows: TGTGCCAGCATTCCATCAGGGGGCTCGGGAGCTTTCTTT.

CDR3 coding DNA: TGTGCCAGCAGCAACCGGGACAGGGGGCTGCGGGAGACCCAGTACTTC. Encoded protein: CASSNRDRGLRETQYF. V and J are TRBV13 and TRBJ2-5; 12 nucleotides match TRBD1. The length of the CDR3 is 16 residues. Germline CDR1 and CDR2: PRHDT and FYEKMQ (reference sequence). Losses at the gene ends were 5 bases for V and 5 bases for J; bases not matched to a gene: 9.

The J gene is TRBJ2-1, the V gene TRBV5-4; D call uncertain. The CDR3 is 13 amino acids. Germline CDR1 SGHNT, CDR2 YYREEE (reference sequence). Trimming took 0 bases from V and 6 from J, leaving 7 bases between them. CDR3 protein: CASSLETGNEQFF. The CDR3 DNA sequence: TGTGCCAGCAGCTTGGAGACGGGCAATGAGCAGTTCTTC.

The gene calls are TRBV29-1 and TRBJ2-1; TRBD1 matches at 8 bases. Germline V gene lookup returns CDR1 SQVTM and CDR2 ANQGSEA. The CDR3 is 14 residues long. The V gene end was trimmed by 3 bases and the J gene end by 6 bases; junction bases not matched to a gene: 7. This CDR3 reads CSVEKRQGANEQFF. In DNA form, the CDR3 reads TGCAGCGTTGAGAAACGGCAGGGGGCCAATGAGCAGTTCTTC.